The 23 T cell receptor beta chains given below trace back to one sample, sequenced in a study of blood T cell repertoires in COVID-19. Data came from immunoSEQ multiplex PCR; TCRdb stores just in-frame clones and leaves some out. Of over 85,000 clones in the sample, 70% to 90% were seen once. Sequenced input: peripheral blood. Receptors originate from a woman older than 75 with active COVID-19.

This clone was seen just once. The CDR3 nucleotides read TGTGCCACCAGCAGACCGGACAGGGGGCTTCCCGAGCAGTACTTC. Translation gives CATSRPDRGLPEQYF. The rearrangement uses TRBV15 and TRBJ2-7; 11 nucleotides match TRBD1. CDR3 size: 15 residues. With V trimmed by 2 bases and J by 6 bases, 6 bases remained unmatched. In germline, CDR1 is LNHNV, CDR2 YYDKDF (reference sequence). Full variable domain (rest looked up from reference TRBV15 and TRBJ2-7): DAMVIQNPRYQVTQFGKPVTLSCSQTLNHNVMYWYQQKSSQAPKLLFHYYDKDFNNEADTPDNFQSRRPNTSFCFLDIRSPGLGDTAMYLCATSRPDRGLPEQYFGPGTRLTVT.

The chain combines TRBV19 with TRBJ2-1, with TRBD2 as a possible D gene (5 bases). Germline assignment: CDR1 LNHDA and CDR2 SQIVND (reference sequence). Between the trimmed V and J ends, which lost 3 bases and 14 bases, there was a span of 14 bases. This CDR3 region has 12 residues. The CDR3 DNA reads TGTGCCAGTAGTATGAGGACTCAGGCGGAGTTCTTC. It translates to CASSMRTQAEFF.

The DNA for the CDR3 is TGTGCCACCAGTTCAGGGAGCACAGATACGCAGTATTTT. This translates into CATSSGSTDTQYF. This sequence joins TRBV24-1 and TRBJ2-3; D possibly corresponds to TRBD1 (5 bases). Deletions cut 6 bases from V and 0 bases from J, with 6 bases between. The CDR3 covers 13 residues. Germline CDR1 reads KGHDR; CDR2 reads SFDVKD.

The rearrangement links TRBV28 to TRBJ2-7; possible D gene TRBD1, 7 bases. The germline V gene has CDR1 MDHEN and CDR2 SYDVKM. The CDR3 sequence is 15 residues long. V gave up 2 bases and J gave up 6 bases, with 17 bases separating them. In DNA, the CDR3 is TGTGCCAGCAGTTTAGGACAGGCCATGGGGGGCGAGCAGTACTTC. This encodes CASSLGQAMGGEQYF.

The chain recombines TRBV11-2 with TRBJ1-4, with TRBD1 matching over 8 bases. With V trimmed by 5 bases and J by 8 bases, 7 bases remained unmatched. Germline V lookup: CDR1 SGHAT, CDR2 FQNNGV. There are 14 residues in the CDR3. CDR3 bases: TGTGCCAGCAGCCCATGGGACAGGAGAGAAAAACTGTTTTTT. The encoded protein is CASSPWDRREKLFF. The full variable domain, with the rest looked up from reference TRBV11-2 and TRBJ1-4, is EAGVAQSPRYKIIEKRQSVAFWCNPISGHATLYWYQQILGQGPKLLIQFQNNGVVDDSQLPKDRFSAERLKGVDSTLKIQPAKLEDSAVYLCASSPWDRREKLFFGSGTQLSVL.

This clone was seen just once. The CDR3 DNA reads TGTGCCAGCAGCCGAATTAGCAACACCATATATTTT. Amino acid sequence: CASSRISNTIYF. The chain carries TRBV11-2 and TRBJ1-3, with D hard to call. There are 12 residues in the CDR3. Trimming removed 5 bases from V and 7 bases from J, with 9 bases in between. Per germline, CDR1 SGHAT and CDR2 FQNNGV.

The chain is built from TRBV3-1 (or the pseudogene TRBV3-2) and TRBJ2-5, with D hard to call. The CDR3 is 12 residues long. Germline V gene lookup returns CDR1 LGHDT and CDR2 YNNKEL (reference sequence). Trimming left V 6 bases short and J 4 bases short, with 9 bases between. CDR3 DNA: TGTGCCAGCAGACAGACCAGAGAGACCCAGTACTTC. It translates to CASRQTRETQYF.

The chain carries TRBV28 and TRBJ2-3; TRBD2 matches 7 bases. The CDR3 has 15 residues. The V gene's germline CDR1 is MDHEN and CDR2 SYDVKM. V was clipped by 3 bases and J by 4 bases; unmatched bases: 7. The CDR3, as DNA: TGTGCCAGCAGTTTCCTGGCGGGAGACGCAGATACGCAGTATTTT. This codes for CASSFLAGDADTQYF.

The V gene is TRBV4-2, the J gene TRBJ2-1, with TRBD2 matching over 10 bases. Germline lookup yields CDR1 LGHNA and CDR2 YNFKEQ. The CDR3 consists of 17 residues. Losses at the gene ends were 0 bases for V and 7 bases for J; bases not matched to a gene: 9. CDR3 in DNA: TGTGCCAGCAGCCAAGAAGGTCTAGCGGGAGAAGGTAATGAGCAGTTCTTC. It is translated as CASSQEGLAGEGNEQFF.

The V call is TRBV6-5, the J call TRBJ2-7; D is possibly TRBD1 (5 bases). Germline V CDR1 and CDR2: MNHEY, SVGAGI. V dropped 0 bases and J dropped 6 bases, with 12 bases sitting between them. The CDR3 sequence is 14 residues long. CDR3 region: CASSYSAGLGEQYF. In DNA, the CDR3 is TGTGCCAGCAGTTACTCCGCAGGGCTGGGCGAGCAGTACTTC.

The V and J genes are TRBV18 and TRBJ2-7, with 10 bases fitting TRBD1. The CDR3 is 16 amino acids. J was trimmed by 7 bases and V by 3 bases; bases with no gene match: 12. Germline loops: CDR1 KGHSH, CDR2 LQKENI. In nucleotides, the CDR3 is TGTGCCAGCTCACCTCTCTCCGGGACAGGGGTTCCTGAGCAGTACTTC. Translated: CASSPLSGTGVPEQYF.

V usage is TRBV2 and J usage is TRBJ2-1; D may be TRBD2 (5 bases). Trimming removed 8 bases at V and 6 bases at J, with 11 bases between. Germline loops: CDR1 SNHLY, CDR2 FYNNEI. This CDR3 spans 12 amino acids. CDR3 loop: CASHSGGNEQFF. The CDR3, as DNA: TGTGCCAGCCACAGCGGCGGCAATGAGCAGTTCTTC.

The V and J genes are TRBV19 and TRBJ2-3, with D possibly being TRBD2 (5 bases). The CDR3 totals 14 residues. The germline V gene has CDR1 LNHDA and CDR2 SQIVND (reference sequence). Trimming pared 3 bases from V and 1 base from J, leaving 8 bases between. For the CDR3, the DNA is TGTGCCAGTAGTATCCGGCGGGGCACAGATACGCAGTATTTT. Protein sequence: CASSIRRGTDTQYF.

The CDR3 is CASSKAGGSEKLFF. CDR3 sequence (DNA): TGTGCCAGCTCGAAGGCAGGGGGTTCTGAAAAACTGTTTTTT. This chain connects TRBV14 to TRBJ1-4, with 7 bases identical to TRBD1. Germline V gene sequence: CDR1 SGHDN, CDR2 FVKESK. The V segment lost 8 bases and the J segment 7 bases; nucleotides outside the gene matches: 10. CDR3 length: 14 amino acids.

This chain links TRBV6-2 or TRBV6-3 with TRBJ2-1; TRBD2 is a possible D gene (5 bases). In germline, CDR1 is MNHEY, CDR2 SVGEGT. Trimming stripped 2 bases from V and 9 bases from J, with 8 bases between. The CDR3 is 12 amino acids. CDR3 loop: CASSYIRGEQFF. CDR3 in DNA: TGTGCCAGCAGTTACATCCGGGGTGAGCAGTTCTTC.

The chain uses TRBV5-1 and TRBJ2-5; 12 positions agree with TRBD2. V dropped 4 bases and J dropped 4; count of bases not matched to a gene: 8. This CDR3 comprises 16 residues. Germline CDR1 is SGHRS and CDR2 is YFSETQ. The CDR3 protein is CASSRMTSGSGETQYF. CDR3 nucleotides: TGCGCCAGCAGCCGGATGACTAGCGGGAGCGGAGAGACCCAGTACTTC.

The J gene is TRBJ2-6, the V gene TRBV19; D not certain. Trimming left V 7 bases short and J 2 bases short, with 6 bases between. From germline, CDR1 is LNHDA and CDR2 SQIVND (reference sequence). This CDR3 has 13 residues. The CDR3: CASKDTGANVLTF. The CDR3 DNA sequence: TGTGCCAGTAAAGACACTGGGGCCAACGTCCTGACTTTC.

This clone was seen a handful of times. The rearrangement uses TRBV18 and TRBJ2-1, with 7 bases identical to TRBD2. Germline CDR1 and CDR2: KGHSH and LQKENI. The junction had 8 bases not matched to a gene; V was cut back by 6 bases and J by 9 bases. CDR3 length equals 13 residues. The DNA of the CDR3 is TGTGCCAGCTCGGGAGGGTCGACCAGTGAGCAGTTCTTC. Translation gives CASSGGSTSEQFF.

The rearrangement uses TRBV19 and TRBJ2-7; 10 nucleotides agree with TRBD1. The CDR3 is made up of 15 amino acids. The trim removed 1 base at V and 2 bases at J, leaving 2 bases unmatched. Germline V gives CDR1 LNHDA, CDR2 SQIVND (reference sequence). This CDR3 is CASSIGTGGPYEQYF. The DNA of the CDR3 is TGTGCCAGTAGTATAGGGACAGGGGGTCCCTACGAGCAGTACTTC.

The rearrangement joins TRBV28 to TRBJ2-7; TRBD2 matches at 10 bases. The germline gives CDR1 MDHEN, CDR2 SYDVKM. The trim removed 6 bases at V and 3 bases at J, leaving 14 bases unmatched. This CDR3 has 17 amino acids. CDR3 region: CASSNLGGTSADYEQYF. The CDR3 region has the DNA TGTGCCAGCAGCAACCTGGGGGGGACTAGCGCGGACTACGAGCAGTACTTC. The whole variable domain, filled in from reference TRBV28 and TRBJ2-7, reads DVKVTQSSRYLVKRTGEKVFLECVQDMDHENMFWYRQDPGLGLRLIYFSYDVKMKEKGDIPEGYSVSREKKERFSLILESASTNQTSMYLCASSNLGGTSADYEQYFGPGTRLTVT.

CDR3 loop: CASSFRRASGNTGELFF. In DNA, the CDR3 is TGTGCCAGCAGCTTTCGTAGGGCTAGCGGAAACACCGGGGAGCTGTTTTTT. The chain couples TRBV7-2 to TRBJ2-2; 7 nucleotides align to TRBD2. The CDR3 totals 17 residues. V lost 3 bases to trimming and J lost 2 bases; unmatched junction nucleotides: 9. The germline V gene has CDR1 SGHTA and CDR2 FQGNSA.

This chain connects TRBV10-3 to TRBJ1-2, with TRBD1 identical over 8 bases. Per germline, CDR1 ENHRY and CDR2 SYGVKD. The ends lost 6 bases at V and 5 bases at J; junction bases unmatched: 5. This CDR3 is built from 13 residues. The CDR3 is CAISPDREYGYTF. CDR3 DNA sequence: TGTGCCATCAGCCCGGACAGGGAGTATGGCTACACCTTC.

The chain is built from TRBV4-3 and TRBJ2-5; TRBD2 is a possible D gene (6 bases). The germline CDR1 and CDR2 sequences are LGHNA and YSLEER. The CDR3 is 13 amino acids. Deletions cut 8 bases from V and 5 bases from J, with 15 bases between. CDR3 DNA sequence: TGCGCCAGCTCGCCTATCCGGGGGGAGACCCAGTACTTC. It codes for CASSPIRGETQYF.